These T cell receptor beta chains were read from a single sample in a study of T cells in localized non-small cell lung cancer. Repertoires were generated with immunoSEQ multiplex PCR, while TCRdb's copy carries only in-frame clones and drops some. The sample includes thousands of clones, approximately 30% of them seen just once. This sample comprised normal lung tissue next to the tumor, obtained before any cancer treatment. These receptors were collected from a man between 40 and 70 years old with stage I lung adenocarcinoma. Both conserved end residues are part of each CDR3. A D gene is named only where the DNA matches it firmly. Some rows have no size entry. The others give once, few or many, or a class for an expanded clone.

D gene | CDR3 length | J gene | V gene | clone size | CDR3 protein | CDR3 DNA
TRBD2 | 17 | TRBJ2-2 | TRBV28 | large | CASSLGLAGEDTGELFF | TGTGCCAGCAGTTTGGGGCTAGCGGGGGAAGACACCGGGGAGCTGTTTTTT
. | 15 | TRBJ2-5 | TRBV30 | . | CAWEDPGTIKETQYF | TGTGCCTGGGAAGACCCTGGGACGATCAAAGAGACCCAGTACTTC
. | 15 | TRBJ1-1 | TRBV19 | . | CASSLGAQWGTEAFF | TGTGCCAGTAGCCTGGGGGCCCAATGGGGTACTGAAGCTTTCTTT
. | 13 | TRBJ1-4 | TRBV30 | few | CAWSRKFREKLFF | TGTGCCTGGAGCAGGAAATTCCGTGAAAAACTGTTTTTT
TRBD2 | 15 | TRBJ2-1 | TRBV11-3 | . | CASSSGTSSYNEQFF | TGTGCCAGCAGCTCCGGGACTAGCTCTTACAATGAGCAGTTCTTC
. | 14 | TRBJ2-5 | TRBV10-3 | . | CAINTGPGQETQYF | TGTGCCATCAACACCGGGCCAGGGCAGGAGACCCAGTACTTC
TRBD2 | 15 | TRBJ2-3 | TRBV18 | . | CASSLAGGPTDTQYF | TGTGCCAGCTCACTGGCGGGGGGCCCCACAGATACGCAGTATTTT
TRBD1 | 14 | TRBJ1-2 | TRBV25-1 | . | CASSESGQDHGYTF | TGTGCCAGCAGTGAATCGGGACAGGATCATGGCTACACCTTC
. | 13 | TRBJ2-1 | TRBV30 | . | CASDRSTYNEQFF | TGTGCCTCTGACCGTAGTACCTACAATGAGCAGTTCTTC
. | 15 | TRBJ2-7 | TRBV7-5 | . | CASSVGRGDIYEQYF | TGTGCCAGCAGCGTGGGTAGGGGGGATATCTACGAGCAGTACTTC
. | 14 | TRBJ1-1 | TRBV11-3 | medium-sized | CASSLDSDSTEAFF | TGTGCCAGCAGCTTGGATAGTGACAGCACTGAAGCTTTCTTT
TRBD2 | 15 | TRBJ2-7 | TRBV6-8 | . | CASRSLAGEAYEQYF | TGTGCCAGCAGATCACTAGCGGGGGAAGCCTACGAGCAGTACTTC
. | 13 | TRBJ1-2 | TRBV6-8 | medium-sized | CATSLGANYGYTF | TGTGCCACCAGCCTCGGCGCTAACTATGGCTACACCTTC
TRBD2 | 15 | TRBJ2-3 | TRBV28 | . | CASSLRAGDTDTQYF | TGTGCCAGCAGTTTAAGAGCGGGGGACACAGATACGCAGTATTTT
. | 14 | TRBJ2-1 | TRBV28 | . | CASSVDSSYNEQFF | TGTGCCAGCAGTGTGGACTCTTCCTACAATGAGCAGTTCTTC
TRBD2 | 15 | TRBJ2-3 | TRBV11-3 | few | CASSQQSGGADTQYF | TGTGCCAGCAGCCAACAAAGCGGGGGGGCAGATACGCAGTATTTT
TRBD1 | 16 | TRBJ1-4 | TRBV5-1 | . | CASSLSGRGLSEKLFF | TGCGCCAGCAGCTTATCTGGCAGGGGGCTGAGTGAAAAACTGTTTTTT
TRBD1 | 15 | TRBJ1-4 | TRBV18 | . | CASSPQTGRTEKLFF | TGTGCCAGCTCACCCCAGACAGGGCGGACTGAAAAACTGTTTTTT
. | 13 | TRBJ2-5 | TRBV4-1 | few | CASSSGVQETQYF | TGCGCCAGCAGCTCAGGCGTCCAAGAGACCCAGTACTTC
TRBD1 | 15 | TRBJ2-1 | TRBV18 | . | CASSPRAGGYNEQFF | TGTGCCAGCTCACCACGGGCAGGGGGATACAATGAGCAGTTCTTC
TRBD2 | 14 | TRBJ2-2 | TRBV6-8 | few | CASSYSGDTGELFF | TGTGCCAGCAGTTATAGCGGGGACACCGGGGAGCTGTTTTTT
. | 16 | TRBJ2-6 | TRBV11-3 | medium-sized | CASSPTGDSGANVLTF | TGTGCCAGCAGCCCCACCGGCGACTCTGGGGCCAACGTCCTGACTTTC
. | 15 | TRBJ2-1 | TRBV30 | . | CAWSVGQGWSNEQFF | TGTGCCTGGAGTGTGGGGCAGGGGTGGTCCAATGAGCAGTTCTTC
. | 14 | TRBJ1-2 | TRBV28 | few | CASSLGGTGWGYTF | TGTGCCAGCAGTTTAGGGGGAACAGGGTGGGGCTACACCTTC
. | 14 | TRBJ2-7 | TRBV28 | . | CASSPLLSSYEQYF | TGTGCCAGCAGTCCGCTTCTCAGCTCCTACGAGCAGTACTTC
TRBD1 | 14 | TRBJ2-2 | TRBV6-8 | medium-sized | CASSGTGDTGELFF | TGTGCCAGCAGTGGGACAGGGGACACCGGGGAGCTGTTTTTT
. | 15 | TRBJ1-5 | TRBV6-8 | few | CASSPPWGSNQPQHF | TGTGCCAGCAGTCCCCCTTGGGGGTCCAATCAGCCCCAGCATTTT
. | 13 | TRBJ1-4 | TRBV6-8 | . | CASSPLGGEKLFF | TGTGCCAGCAGTCCGCTAGGGGGGGAAAAACTGTTTTTT
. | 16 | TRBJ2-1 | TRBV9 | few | CASSSGARGTRNEQFF | TGTGCCAGCAGCTCAGGGGCCAGGGGAACTAGAAATGAGCAGTTCTTC
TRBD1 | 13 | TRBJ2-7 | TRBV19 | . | CASKAGGAYEQYF | TGTGCCAGTAAAGCAGGGGGTGCTTACGAGCAGTACTTC
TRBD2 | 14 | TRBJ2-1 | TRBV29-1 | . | CSVENGLVYNEQFF | TGCAGCGTTGAAAATGGACTAGTCTACAATGAGCAGTTCTTC
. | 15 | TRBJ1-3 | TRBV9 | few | CASSVLGGSGNTIYF | TGTGCTAGCAGCGTACTAGGTGGCTCTGGAAACACCATATATTTT
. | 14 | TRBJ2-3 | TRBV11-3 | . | CASSPSDSTDMQYF | TGTGCCAGCAGCCCCTCGGACTCCACAGATATGCAGTATTTT
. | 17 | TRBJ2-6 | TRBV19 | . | CASSTDDGTSGANVLTF | TGTGCCAGTAGTACGGACGACGGGACCTCTGGGGCCAACGTCCTGACTTTC
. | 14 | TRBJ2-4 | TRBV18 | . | CASSPIGRINIQYF | TGTGCCAGCTCACCAATTGGACGGATAAACATTCAGTACTTC
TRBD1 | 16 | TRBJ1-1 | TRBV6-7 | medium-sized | CASRTPGQGAYTEAFF | TGTGCCAGCAGGACTCCGGGACAGGGGGCCTACACTGAAGCTTTCTTT
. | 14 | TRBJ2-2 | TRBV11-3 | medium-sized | CASRQIGGTGELFF | TGTGCCAGCAGACAAATAGGGGGGACCGGGGAGCTGTTTTTT
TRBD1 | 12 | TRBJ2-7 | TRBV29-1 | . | CSVLRDRGEQYF | TGCAGCGTACTCCGGGACAGGGGCGAGCAGTACTTC
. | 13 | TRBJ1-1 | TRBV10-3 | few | CAIKWEGRSEAFF | TGTGCCATCAAGTGGGAGGGGAGAAGCGAAGCTTTCTTT
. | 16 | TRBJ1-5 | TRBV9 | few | CASSEARGFGNQPQHF | TGTGCCAGCAGTGAAGCGCGAGGCTTTGGCAATCAGCCCCAGCATTTT
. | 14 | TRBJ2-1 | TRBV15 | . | CATSREYMSNEQFF | TGTGCCACCAGCAGAGAATATATGAGCAATGAGCAGTTCTTC
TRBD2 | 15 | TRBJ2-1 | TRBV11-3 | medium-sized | CASSLGGGANNEQFF | TGTGCCAGCAGCTTGGGCGGGGGGGCTAACAATGAGCAGTTCTTC
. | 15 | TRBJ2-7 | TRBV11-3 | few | CASSPHGATWREQYF | TGTGCCAGCAGCCCCCATGGGGCCACCTGGAGGGAGCAGTACTTC
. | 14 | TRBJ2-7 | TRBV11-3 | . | CASSTGPLRDEQYF | TGTGCCAGCAGCACGGGTCCCCTTCGGGACGAGCAGTACTTC
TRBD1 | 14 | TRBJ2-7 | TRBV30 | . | CAWSRQGATREQYF | TGTGCCTGGTCCCGACAGGGGGCGACCCGAGAGCAGTACTTC
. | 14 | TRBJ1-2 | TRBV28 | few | CASSLAGQAYGYTF | TGTGCCAGCAGTTTAGCGGGGCAGGCCTATGGCTACACCTTC
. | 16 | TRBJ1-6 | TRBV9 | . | CASSVAGGTHNSPLHF | TGTGCCAGCAGCGTAGCCGGGGGGACGCATAATTCACCCCTCCACTTT
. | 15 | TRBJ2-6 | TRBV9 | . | CASRDGSSGANVLTF | TGTGCCAGCAGGGACGGGAGCTCTGGGGCCAACGTCCTGACTTTC
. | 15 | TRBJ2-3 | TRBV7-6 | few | CASSGGGRNTDTQYF | TGTGCCAGCAGCGGCGGGGGCCGAAATACAGATACGCAGTATTTT
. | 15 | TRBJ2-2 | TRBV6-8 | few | CAISPREENTGELFF | TGTGCCATCAGTCCCCGTGAGGAAAACACCGGGGAGCTATTTTTT
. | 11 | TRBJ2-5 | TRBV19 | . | CASSKGETQYF | TGTGCCAGTAGTAAAGGAGAGACCCAGTACTTC
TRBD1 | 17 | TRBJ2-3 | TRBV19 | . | CASSIASTGQRADTQYF | TGTGCCAGTAGTATAGCCTCGACAGGGCAGCGCGCAGATACGCAGTATTTT
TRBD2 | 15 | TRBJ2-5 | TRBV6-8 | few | CASSASGGVYETQYF | TGTGCCAGCTCGGCTAGCGGGGGAGTTTACGAGACCCAGTACTTC
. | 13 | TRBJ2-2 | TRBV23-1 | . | CASSQQGAGELFF | TGCGCCAGCAGTCAACAGGGCGCCGGGGAGCTGTTTTTT
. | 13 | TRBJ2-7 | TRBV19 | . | CASSPGGPVEQYF | TGTGCCAGTAGTCCCGGGGGGCCGGTCGAGCAGTACTTC
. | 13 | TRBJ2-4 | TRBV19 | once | CASATDRKNIQYF | TGTGCCAGCGCAACGGACAGAAAAAACATTCAGTACTTC
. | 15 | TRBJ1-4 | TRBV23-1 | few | CASSQDGGHPRGLFF | TGCGCCAGCAGCCAAGATGGGGGGCACCCCCGGGGGCTGTTTTTT